This T cell receptor beta chain comes out of a study of tumor and adjacent non-tumor tissue in lung cancer. On this clonotype itself: This may be a read error: a much more frequent sequence differs by one nucleotide.

CDR1 is LNHDA and CDR2 is SQIVND in the germline V gene (reference sequence). This CDR3 is 16 amino acids long. A modified ARM-PCR protocol with three rounds of nested PCR amplified TCRbeta. TCRdb reanalysed the multiplex PCR reads using MiXCR and keeps one entry per CDR3 protein. The sample records approximately 120,000 distinct CDR3 sequences, 75% being singletons. No cell sorting was done before RNA was extracted from the tissue. The specimen was lung tumor tissue. The origin of this receptor is a woman in her sixties with non-small cell lung cancer. V and J are TRBV19 and TRBJ1-6, with 8 nucleotides matching TRBD1. CDR3 coding DNA: TGTGCCAGTAGGCCTCCCGGGACAGGTGGAAATTCACTCCTCCACTTT. Its translation: CASRPPGTGGNSLLHF.